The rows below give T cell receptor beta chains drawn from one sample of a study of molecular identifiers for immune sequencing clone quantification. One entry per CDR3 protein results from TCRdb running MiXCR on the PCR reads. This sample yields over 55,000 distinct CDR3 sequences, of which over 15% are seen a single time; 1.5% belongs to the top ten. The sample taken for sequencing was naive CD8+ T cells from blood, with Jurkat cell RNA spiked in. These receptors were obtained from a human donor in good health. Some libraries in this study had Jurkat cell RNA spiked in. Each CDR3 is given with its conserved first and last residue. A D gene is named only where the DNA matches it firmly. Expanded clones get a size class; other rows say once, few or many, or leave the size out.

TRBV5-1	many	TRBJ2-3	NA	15	CASSLDPGVADTQYF	TGCGCCAGCAGCTTGGATCCAGGAGTGGCAGATACGCAGTATTTT
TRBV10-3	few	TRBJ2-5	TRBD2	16	CAISVRIAGDPETQYF	TGTGCCATCAGTGTTCGAATAGCGGGAGACCCAGAGACCCAGTACTTC
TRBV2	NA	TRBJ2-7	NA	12	CATEDNRCEQYF	TGTGCCACCGAGGACAATCGCTGCGAGCAGTACTTC
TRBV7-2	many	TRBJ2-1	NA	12	CASSLVPSGQFF	TGTGCCAGCAGCTTAGTACCTAGTGGGCAGTTCTTC
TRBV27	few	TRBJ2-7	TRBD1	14	CASSFASGGYEQYF	TGTGCCAGCAGTTTCGCGTCAGGGGGCTACGAGCAGTACTTC
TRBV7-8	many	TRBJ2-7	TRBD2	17	CASSSTSGRLGSYEQYF	TGTGCCAGCAGCTCGACTAGCGGGAGGTTGGGTTCCTACGAGCAGTACTTC
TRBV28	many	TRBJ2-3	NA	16	CASSFPAGTNTDTQYF	TGTGCCAGCAGTTTTCCGGCGGGGACCAACACAGATACGCAGTATTTT
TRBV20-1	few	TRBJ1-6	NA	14	CSATDSSYNSPLHF	TGCAGTGCTACCGACAGCTCCTATAATTCACCCCTCCACTTT
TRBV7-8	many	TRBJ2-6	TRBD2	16	CASSKWGGSGANVLTF	TGTGCCAGCAGCAAATGGGGGGGCTCTGGGGCCAACGTCCTGACTTTC
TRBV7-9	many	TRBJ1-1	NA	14	CASSPGGAGIAAFF	TGTGCCAGCAGCCCCGGGGGCGCCGGTATTGCAGCTTTCTTT
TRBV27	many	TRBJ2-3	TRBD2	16	CASSLRLAESTDTQYF	TGTGCCAGCAGTTTACGGCTAGCGGAGAGCACAGATACGCAGTATTTT
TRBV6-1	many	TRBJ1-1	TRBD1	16	CASSVMQGAFGTEAFF	TGTGCCAGCAGTGTAATGCAGGGGGCGTTTGGCACTGAAGCTTTCTTT
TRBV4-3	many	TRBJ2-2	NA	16	CASSQDTGSSTGELFF	TGCGCCAGCAGCCAAGACACGGGATCGAGCACCGGGGAGCTGTTTTTT
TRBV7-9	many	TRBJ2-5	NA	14	CASSSGLLQETQYF	TGTGCCAGCAGCTCGGGACTGCTACAAGAGACCCAGTACTTC
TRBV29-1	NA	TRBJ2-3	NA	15	CSVEESGSPTDRQYF	TGCAGCGTTGAAGAATCCGGGAGCCCCACAGATAGGCAGTATTTT
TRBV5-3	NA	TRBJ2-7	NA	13	CASSWGDRGEQYF	TGTGCCAGCAGCTGGGGGGACCGGGGGGAGCAGTACTTC
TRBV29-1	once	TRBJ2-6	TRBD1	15	CSGETGETGANVLTF	TGCAGCGGGGAGACAGGGGAAACTGGGGCCAACGTCCTGACTTTC
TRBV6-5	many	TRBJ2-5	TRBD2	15	CASSSLGGSQETQYF	TGTGCCAGCAGTTCTCTGGGGGGGAGCCAAGAGACCCAGTACTTC
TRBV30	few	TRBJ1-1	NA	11	CAWTLGRGLFF	TGTGCCTGGACCCTCGGAAGAGGGCTCTTCTTT
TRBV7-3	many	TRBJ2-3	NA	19	CASSLRASSLGPSTDTQYF	TGTGCCAGCAGCTTAAGGGCCTCGTCCTTGGGACCCAGCACAGATACGCAGTATTTT
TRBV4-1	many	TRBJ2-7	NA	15	CASSQEGIWTYEQYF	TGCGCCAGCAGCCAAGAAGGTATTTGGACCTACGAGCAGTACTTC
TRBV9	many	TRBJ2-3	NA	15	CASSQGPRGSDTQYF	TGTGCCAGCAGTCAGGGACCCCGAGGGTCAGATACGCAGTATTTT
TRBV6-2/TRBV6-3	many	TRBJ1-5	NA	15	CASSYSTGWNQPQHF	TGTGCCAGCAGTTACTCCACGGGGTGGAATCAGCCCCAGCATTTT
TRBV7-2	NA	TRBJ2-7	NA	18	CASSTTPGPAEGYYEQYF	TGTGCCAGCAGCACGACACCGGGACCAGCGGAGGGTTACTACGAGCAGTACTTC
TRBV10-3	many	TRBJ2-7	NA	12	CAISEDPYEQYF	TGTGCCATCAGTGAAGACCCATACGAGCAGTACTTC
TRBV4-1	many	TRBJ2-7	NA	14	CASSQENRAYEQYF	TGCGCCAGCAGCCAAGAGAACAGGGCCTACGAGCAGTACTTC
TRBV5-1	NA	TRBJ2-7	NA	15	CASSPNRGPQNGQYF	TGCGCCAGCAGCCCTAATCGGGGTCCCCAAAACGGGCAGTACTTC